This T cell receptor (beta chain) was found in a study of beta chain features in type 1 diabetes. Expressed TCRB transcripts got sequenced, as all isolated RNA was reverse transcribed. The data were produced by immunoSEQ multiplex PCR, yet TCRdb's version contains in-frame clones alone and is incomplete. The sample shows about 150,000 clones, about a tenth of them seen only once. Regarding the study as a whole: Shorter TCRB CDR3s, moderately but significantly so, were found in Type 1 diabetes patients in all four CD4+ subsets.

Between the trimmed V and J ends, which lost 4 bases and 2 bases, there was a span of 14 bases. Germline V gives CDR1 SGHNT, CDR2 YYREEE (reference sequence). The CDR3 totals 15 residues. As for this clone: Its antigen is still unknown.

Material: central memory CD4+ T cells from blood. This chain joins TRBV5-4 and TRBJ2-3, with a possible D match to TRBD2 (5 bases). The source is a man aged 25-45 years with type 1 diabetes. The CDR3, as DNA: TGTGCCAGCAGCGCCCGACTACCGTACACAGATACGCAGTATTTT. Protein sequence: CASSARLPYTDTQYF.